This T cell receptor (beta chain) originates from a study of cytomegalovirus exposure and HLA in healthy donors. Study-level findings and limits: Data from an earlier analysis indicated that most TCR beta V segments were productive either about 90% or about 30% of the time.

Germline V gene data show CDR1 as MDHEN and CDR2 as SYDVKM. The V and J ends lost 5 bases and 6 bases, in that order; junction bases with no gene match: 5. The CDR3 loop spans 15 amino acids. 60 Vbeta and 13 Jbeta primers were used in PCR. This table comes from immunoSEQ multiplex PCR, and its TCRdb copy is limited to in-frame clones, with some not included. The top ten clones hold approximately 2.3% of a sample with fewer than 200,000 clones, around 74% of them seen once. Remarks on this clone: What it recognizes is unknown.

The chain links TRBV28 to TRBJ1-5; the match to TRBD1 covers 12 bases. Material for sequencing was PBMCs. This sequence was found in a female donor in good health and CMV-seronegative. This CDR3 is CASSPGTGGFQPQHF. CDR3 nucleotide sequence: TGTGCCAGCAGTCCCGGGACAGGGGGCTTTCAGCCCCAGCATTTT.